The present entry profiles one T cell receptor (beta chain) with its context. Its cognate antigen is unknown. The data stem from a study of shared clonotypes between healthy human individuals. J gave up 3 bases and V 0 bases, and 5 bases lay outside the gene matches. The CDR3 is made up of 15 amino acids. CDR1 and CDR2 (germline): MNHNY, SVGAGI (reference sequence). Study-level findings and limits: Depth of sequencing was expected to influence donor clonotype sharing.

Profiled with immunoSEQ multiplex PCR; TCRdb holds only in-frame clones, not every one. The sample yields a few hundred thousand clones, roughly four fifths seen once. This rearrangement joins TRBV6-6 to TRBJ2-7; 7 nucleotides align to TRBD2. The sequenced material came from PBMCs. The receptor's source is a woman aged 40 to 50 in good health. Some clones in this sample may be carry-over from other donors' samples. The CDR3: CASSYSAASGYEQYF. CDR3 DNA sequence: TGTGCCAGCAGTTACTCCGCGGCTAGCGGCTACGAGCAGTACTTC.